This TCR beta chain derives from a study of blood T cell repertoires in COVID-19. Produced via immunoSEQ multiplex PCR; TCRdb's table is partial and in-frame only. The sample has over 150,000 clones, 70% to 90% seen once. In the case of this clone: This same CDR3 is encoded by further DNA sequences in the sample.

V lost 6 bases to trimming and J lost 4 bases; unmatched junction nucleotides: 1. Germline CDR1 and CDR2: MNHEY and SVGAGI. CDR3 length: 14 amino acids. This receptor was taken from a man aged 50 to 59 with COVID-19, enrolled during active disease. The chain carries TRBV6-5 and TRBJ2-1, with 12 bases fitting TRBD2. Sequences were obtained from peripheral blood. The CDR3 is CASSLAGGYNEQFF. In DNA form, the CDR3 reads TGTGCCAGCAGCCTAGCGGGAGGGTACAATGAGCAGTTCTTC.